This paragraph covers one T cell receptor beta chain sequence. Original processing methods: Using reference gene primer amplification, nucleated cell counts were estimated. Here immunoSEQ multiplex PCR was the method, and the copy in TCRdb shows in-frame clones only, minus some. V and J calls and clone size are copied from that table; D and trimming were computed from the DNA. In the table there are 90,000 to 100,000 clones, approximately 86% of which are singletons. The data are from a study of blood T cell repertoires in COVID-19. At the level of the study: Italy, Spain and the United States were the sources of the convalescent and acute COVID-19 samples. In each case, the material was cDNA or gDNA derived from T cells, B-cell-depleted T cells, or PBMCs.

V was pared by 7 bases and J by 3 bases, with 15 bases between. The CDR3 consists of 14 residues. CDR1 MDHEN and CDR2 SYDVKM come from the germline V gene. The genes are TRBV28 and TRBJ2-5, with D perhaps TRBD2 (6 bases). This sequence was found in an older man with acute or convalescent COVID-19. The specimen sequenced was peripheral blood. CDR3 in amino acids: CASNGGLAEETQYF. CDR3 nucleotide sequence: TGTGCCAGCAACGGCGGTTTAGCGGAAGAGACCCAGTACTTC.